The clone carrying this TCR beta chain was seen just once. Its antigen is still unknown. It was with 60 Vbeta and 13 Jbeta primers that the PCR ran. Sequencing was performed with immunoSEQ multiplex PCR; in TCRdb, only in-frame clones are kept and a portion is missing. Among 100,000 or so clones listed, 79% were seen once. The data belong to a study of cytomegalovirus exposure and HLA in healthy donors. Study findings and constraints: The investigators catalogued 150 to 200 TCR beta chains as cytomegalovirus-associated.

This TCR was sampled from a female donor in good health and CMV-seropositive. Sequencing used PBMCs.

The chain's CDR3 is CASSFRTGNGYTF. CDR3 coding DNA: TGTGCCAGCAGCTTCCGGACAGGGAATGGCTACACCTTC. The chain couples TRBV7-8 to TRBJ1-2; 8 positions agree with TRBD1. CDR1 and CDR2 (germline): SGHVS, FQNEAQ. The V segment lost 3 bases and the J segment 6 bases; nucleotides outside the gene matches: 3. The CDR3 contains 13 residues. Drawing the rest from reference TRBV7-8 and TRBJ1-2, the complete variable domain is GAGVSQSPRYKVAKRGQDVALRCDPISGHVSLFWYQQALGQGPEFLTYFQNEAQLDKSGLPSDRFFAERPEGSVSTLKIQRTQQEDSAVYLCASSFRTGNGYTFGSGTRLTVV.